The 15 T cell receptor beta chains below come from one sample, sequenced in a study of identical twins (TCRdb year 2016). Libraries were made using 5' RACE. For sequencing, an Illumina HiSeq 2000 was employed. Clones were called with MiXCR by TCRdb after fastp trimmed the public reads at Q25, and only in-frame beta chains were retained. Entries are consolidated by CDR3 protein sequence, retaining the most common genes and DNA. For this sample the table gives hundreds of thousands of distinct CDR3 sequences, of which over 9% were detected only once. The ten largest clones represent 1.5% to 2% of the sample. This sample also belongs to another study, concerning yellow fever vaccine responses in identical twins.

Sequencing used PBMCs. These receptors were collected from a young woman in good health.

This clonotype occurred a few times. The gene calls are TRBV6-5 and TRBJ2-7, with 10 positions matching TRBD2. The CDR3 covers 14 residues. V gave up 11 bases and J gave up 4 bases; unmatched junction bases: 11. Germline CDR1 and CDR2: MNHEY and SVGAGI. The CDR3 sequence is CAASLELAGYEQYF. CDR3 in DNA: TGTGCCGCGTCCCTCGAACTAGCGGGGTACGAGCAGTACTTC.

This clonotype turned up a few times. V usage is TRBV5-1 and J usage is TRBJ2-1; D remains unclear. Germline V gene data show CDR1 as SGHRS and CDR2 as YFSETQ. V was pared by 8 bases and J by 0 bases, with 6 bases between. The CDR3 length is 12 residues. The CDR3 sequence is CARGSSYNEQFF. DNA of the CDR3: TGCGCCAGAGGAAGCTCCTACAATGAGCAGTTCTTC.

V usage is TRBV27 and J usage is TRBJ1-1; D call uncertain. This CDR3 is built from 13 residues. Germline V gene data show CDR1 as MNHEY and CDR2 as SMNVEV (reference sequence). V lost 1 base, J lost 12 bases, and 15 bases lay in between. This CDR3 is CASSLYAGLGSFF. CDR3 bases: TGTGCCAGCAGTTTATACGCAGGCTTGGGGTCTTTCTTT.

This clonotype showed up just once. This chain links TRBV6-5 with TRBJ2-5; 10 bases fit TRBD2. The CDR3 runs 15 residues. V was pared by 1 base and J by 2 bases, with 1 base of the junction left unmatched. Looked up from germline, CDR1 is MNHEY and CDR2 is SVGAGI. CDR3 sequence (DNA): TGTGCCAGCAGTTACTGGACTAGCGGACAAGAGACCCAGTACTTC. Amino acids: CASSYWTSGQETQYF.

This clonotype came up many times. The chain employs TRBV5-1 and TRBJ2-1, with 7 nucleotides matching TRBD2. This CDR3 is built from 16 residues. V trimming: 4 bases; J trimming: 1 base; junction bases outside the gene matches: 8. Germline CDR1 is SGHRS and CDR2 is YFSETQ. CDR3 DNA: TGCGCCAGCAGCCTGGGAGCGGGGAGGTCCTACAATGAGCAGTTCTTC. As protein: CASSLGAGRSYNEQFF.

This clonotype was picked up many times. The chain carries TRBV7-6 and TRBJ1-4, with D possibly matching TRBD1 (5 bases). Trimming removed 5 bases from V and 6 bases from J, with 13 bases in between. The V gene's germline CDR1 is SGHVS and CDR2 FNYEAQ. The CDR3 length is 14 residues. CDR3 nucleotide sequence: TGTGCCAGCAGCCCACAGGCTGTCGATGAAAAACTGTTTTTT. Its protein product is CASSPQAVDEKLFF.

This clonotype has only a few counts. The V call is TRBV3-1, the J call TRBJ2-5; D is uncertain. Germline loops: CDR1 LGHDT, CDR2 YNNKEL (reference sequence). V gave up 1 base and J gave up 1 base, with 10 bases separating them. The CDR3 is made up of 15 amino acids. The CDR3, as DNA: TGTGCCAGCAGCCAAGCAACGTGGGGCCAAGAGACCCAGTACTTC. This translates into CASSQATWGQETQYF.

V is TRBV24-1 and J is TRBJ1-5; D is unclear. The V gene's germline CDR1 is KGHDR and CDR2 SFDVKD. V lost 3 bases, J lost 4 bases, and 9 bases lay in between. The CDR3 spans 14 residues. As DNA, the CDR3 is TGTGCCACCAGTGATGGCGGATTTAATCAGCCCCAGCATTTT. Protein: CATSDGGFNQPQHF.

This chain links TRBV5-5 with TRBJ2-1, with 9 bases matching TRBD2. Germline V gene data show CDR1 as SGHKS and CDR2 as YYEKEE (reference sequence). There are 14 residues in the CDR3. V shed 4 bases and J 5 bases; nucleotides not matched to a gene: 4. The CDR3 spells CASSKGLANNEQFF. The CDR3 DNA reads as TGTGCCAGCAGCAAGGGACTAGCAAACAATGAGCAGTTCTTC.

This clonotype has just a few counts. This chain links TRBV11-2 with TRBJ2-1, with 7 bases that match TRBD2. The CDR3 runs to 16 residues. Germline V gene lookup returns CDR1 SGHAT and CDR2 FQNNGV. V shed 4 bases, J shed 9 bases, and the junction held 15 bases outside the gene matches. The CDR3 is CASSSLAGVGPSEQFF. The DNA of the CDR3 is TGTGCCAGCAGCTCCCTGGCGGGAGTAGGCCCCAGTGAGCAGTTCTTC.

This clonotype has a count of ten or more. The chain is built from TRBV12-3 or TRBV12-4 and TRBJ1-5, with 9 nucleotides matching TRBD1. Unmatched junction bases numbered 5, after V lost 7 bases and J lost 4 bases. CDR3 length: 14 residues. The CDR3 sequence: CASTPTGGNQPQHF. CDR3 bases: TGTGCCAGCACACCGACAGGGGGGAATCAGCCCCAGCATTTT.

This clonotype was counted only a few times. The chain combines TRBV12-3 or TRBV12-4 with TRBJ2-7; 7 bases match TRBD1. The CDR3 covers 14 residues. With V trimmed by 3 bases and J by 1 base, 3 bases remained unmatched. CDR3 DNA sequence: TGTGCCAGCAGTTTCCGGGGACAGTCCTACGAGCAGTACTTC. Protein product: CASSFRGQSYEQYF.

This chain links TRBV5-1 with TRBJ1-1, with D possibly being TRBD1 (6 bases). CDR3 length equals 14 residues. Between the trimmed V and J ends, which lost 5 bases and 3 bases, there was a span of 14 bases. The germline CDR1 and CDR2 sequences are SGHRS and YFSETQ. CDR3 loop: CASRIGTTDTEAFF. The CDR3 coding sequence is TGCGCCAGCAGAATTGGGACAACCGACACTGAAGCTTTCTTT.

This clonotype appeared a few times. V is TRBV20-1 and J is TRBJ2-7, with D possibly being TRBD1 or TRBD2 (5 bases each). This CDR3 comprises 12 residues. Trimming pared 5 bases from V and 2 bases from J, leaving 10 bases between. Germline V lookup: CDR1 DFQATT, CDR2 SNEGSKA (reference sequence). Here the CDR3 DNA reads TGCAGTGCTGGGGGACCGACCTACGAGCAGTACTTC. Protein product: CSAGGPTYEQYF.

This clonotype has just a few counts. This chain joins TRBV10-3 and TRBJ2-1, with 12 bases identical to TRBD2. V lost 7 bases, J lost 8 bases, and 9 bases stayed unmatched. The germline V gene has CDR1 ENHRY and CDR2 SYGVKD. The CDR3 has 15 amino acids. The CDR3 nucleotides are TGTGCCATCATTTCCGGACTAGCGGGAATTGATGAGCAGTTCTTC. Translating gives CAIISGLAGIDEQFF.